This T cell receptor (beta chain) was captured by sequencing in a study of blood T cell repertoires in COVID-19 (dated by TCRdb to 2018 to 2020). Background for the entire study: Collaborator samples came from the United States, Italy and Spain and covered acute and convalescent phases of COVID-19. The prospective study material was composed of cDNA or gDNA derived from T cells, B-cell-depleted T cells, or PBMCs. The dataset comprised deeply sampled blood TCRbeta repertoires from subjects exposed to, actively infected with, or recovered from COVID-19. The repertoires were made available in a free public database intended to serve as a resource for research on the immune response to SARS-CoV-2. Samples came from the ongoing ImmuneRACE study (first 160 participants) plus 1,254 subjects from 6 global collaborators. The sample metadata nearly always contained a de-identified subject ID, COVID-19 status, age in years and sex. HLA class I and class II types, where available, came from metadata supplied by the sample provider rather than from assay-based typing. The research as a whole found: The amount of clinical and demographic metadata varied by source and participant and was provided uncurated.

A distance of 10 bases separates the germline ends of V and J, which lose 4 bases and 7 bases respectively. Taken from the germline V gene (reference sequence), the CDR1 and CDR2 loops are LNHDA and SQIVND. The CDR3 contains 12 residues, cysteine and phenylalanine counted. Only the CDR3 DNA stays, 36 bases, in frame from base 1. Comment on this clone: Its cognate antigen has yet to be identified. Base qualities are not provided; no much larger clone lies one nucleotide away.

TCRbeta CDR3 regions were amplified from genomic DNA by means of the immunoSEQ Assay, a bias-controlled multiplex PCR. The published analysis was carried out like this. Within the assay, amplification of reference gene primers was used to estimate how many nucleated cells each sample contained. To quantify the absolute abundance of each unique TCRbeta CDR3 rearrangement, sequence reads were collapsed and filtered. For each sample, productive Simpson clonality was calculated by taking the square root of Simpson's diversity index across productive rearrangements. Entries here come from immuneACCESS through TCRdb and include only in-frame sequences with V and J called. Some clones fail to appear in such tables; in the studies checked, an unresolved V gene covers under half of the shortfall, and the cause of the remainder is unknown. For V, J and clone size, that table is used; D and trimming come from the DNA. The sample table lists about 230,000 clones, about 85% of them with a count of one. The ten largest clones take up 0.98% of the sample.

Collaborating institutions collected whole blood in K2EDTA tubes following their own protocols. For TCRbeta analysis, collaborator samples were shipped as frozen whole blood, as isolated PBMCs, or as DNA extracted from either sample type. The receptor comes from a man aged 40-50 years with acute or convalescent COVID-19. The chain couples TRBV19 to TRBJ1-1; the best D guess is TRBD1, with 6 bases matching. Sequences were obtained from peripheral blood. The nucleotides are TGTGCCAGTAGTAGGACAGCCAATGAAGCTTTCTTT. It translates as CASSRTANEAFF.